The clone carrying this T cell receptor (beta chain) was seen only a few times. Its antigen is undetermined. These data are taken from a study of blood T cells in healthy people across ages. Study-level background: There was about one barcoded beta molecule captured by template switching per two T cells. Study-wide points: Fewer expanded clones and more diversity marked long-lived versus aged donors.

The use of a sample-barcoded 5' primer and a J-beta primer mix characterized a second PCR of about 7 to 12 cycles. The authors tagged each cDNA molecule using a template-switch adaptor with 12 random nucleotides. TCRdb re-analysed the 5' RACE reads in MiXCR, keeping a single row per CDR3 protein. The sample includes about 830,000 distinct CDR3 sequences, over 45% seen only once; the top ten take approximately 23%. Per-sample yields of isolated PBMCs were at least 6 million. The receptor's source is a young man in good health. Specimen: blood.

The CDR3 spells CASSARAGVSYEQYF. The CDR3 DNA is TGTGCCAGCAGCGCTAGGGCAGGGGTCTCCTACGAGCAGTACTTC. This chain connects TRBV9 to TRBJ2-4, with a weak D call TRBD1 (6 bases). The end of the DNA aligns better with TRBJ2-7, so the J call may be wrong. Germline values: CDR1 SGDLS, CDR2 YYNGEE. The CDR3 is 15 residues long.